The 29 T cell receptor beta chains listed next were all sequenced from one sample in a study of OX40 agonist ivuxolimab in advanced cancers. TCRdb's table, derived via immunoSEQ multiplex PCR, lists solely in-frame clones and lacks some. The sample holds more than 90,000 clones, approximately 80% seen once. The sample in question was CD4+ or CD8+ T cells sorted from blood, obtained in a trial of the OX40 agonist ivuxolimab. These receptors were taken from an adult with an advanced solid tumor such as melanoma, head and neck, liver or kidney cancer.

This clone has a single count. V and J are TRBV5-1 and TRBJ1-1, with D tentatively TRBD1 (6 bases). The germline V gene has CDR1 SGHRS and CDR2 YFSETQ. The CDR3 has 14 amino acids. V dropped 3 bases and J dropped 4 bases, with 13 bases sitting between them. CDR3: CASSWQDRSTEAFF. CDR3 bases: TGCGCCAGCAGCTGGCAAGACAGGAGCACTGAAGCTTTCTTT.

This clone was detected a few times. This sequence joins TRBV11-2 and TRBJ1-5; D is undetermined. The CDR3 covers 12 residues. Germline V gene sequence: CDR1 SGHAT, CDR2 FQNNGV. V lost 4 bases and J lost 4, with 5 bases in between. The CDR3 sequence: CASSSNNQPQHF. The CDR3 coding sequence is TGTGCCAGCAGCTCGAATAATCAGCCCCAGCATTTT.

This clone turned up a few times. The chain uses TRBV18 and TRBJ1-1, with TRBD1 identical over 7 bases. The V segment lost 5 bases and the J segment 3 bases; nucleotides outside the gene matches: 3. The V gene's germline CDR1 is KGHSH and CDR2 LQKENI. The CDR3 is made up of 13 amino acids. CDR3 sequence (DNA): TGTGCCAGCTCAAATCAGGGGGACACTGAAGCTTTCTTT. Residues: CASSNQGDTEAFF.

This clone was detected only once. This rearrangement joins TRBV2 to TRBJ2-1, with D possibly being TRBD2 (5 bases). Germline values: CDR1 SNHLY, CDR2 FYNNEI. V shed 6 bases and J shed 0 bases, with 12 bases lying between them. This CDR3 has 15 residues. The CDR3 nucleotides are TGTGCCAGCAGCAAGGGCGGGCCCTCCTACAATGAGCAGTTCTTC. It yields the protein CASSKGGPSYNEQFF.

CDR3 amino acids: CASSGVGGDGYTF. CDR3 coding DNA: TGTGCCAGCAGCGGGGTCGGGGGGGATGGCTACACCTTC. The chain joins TRBV6-1 to TRBJ1-2, with a weak D call TRBD1 (5 bases). The germline V gene has CDR1 MNHNS and CDR2 SASEGT. This CDR3 region has 13 residues. Trimming removed 6 bases at V and 6 bases at J, with 14 bases between.

J is TRBJ1-1 and V is TRBV19; 9 bases align to TRBD1. After removal of 5 bases from V and 3 bases from J, the junction contained 4 bases not matched to a gene. Per germline, CDR1 LNHDA and CDR2 SQIVND (reference sequence). The CDR3 runs to 14 residues. The CDR3 coding sequence is TGTGCCAGTAGTGCGTGGACAGGGGACACTGAAGCTTTCTTT. Its protein product is CASSAWTGDTEAFF.

This clone was counted a single time. The chain has TRBV15 and TRBJ2-3; D unclear. Germline CDR1 reads LNHNV; CDR2 reads YYDKDF (reference sequence). The length of the CDR3 is 14 residues. V lost 1 base, J lost 4 bases, and 9 bases lay in between. Written as DNA, the CDR3 is TGTGCCACCAGCAGAGTAACTACTTCAGATACGCAGTATTTT. This gives the protein CATSRVTTSDTQYF.

The genes are TRBV7-6 and TRBJ1-2, with TRBD1 identical over 11 bases. J gave up 3 bases and V 5 bases, and 2 bases lay outside the gene matches. This CDR3 comprises 14 residues. Germline V gives CDR1 SGHVS, CDR2 FNYEAQ. CDR3: CASSAGQGDYGYTF. The CDR3 coding sequence is TGTGCCAGCAGCGCGGGACAGGGGGACTATGGCTACACCTTC.

V gene TRBV7-9 combines with J gene TRBJ2-7, with TRBD1 identical over 7 bases. The CDR3 consists of 14 residues. The junction had 10 bases not matched to a gene; V was cut back by 7 bases and J by 4 bases. Germline V CDR1 and CDR2: SEHNR, FQNEAQ (reference sequence). The CDR3 nucleotides are TGTGCCAGCACCCCAGGGACAGCCACTTACGAGCAGTACTTC. This gives the protein CASTPGTATYEQYF.

V usage is TRBV6-6 and J usage is TRBJ1-1; D perhaps matches TRBD1 (5 bases). The CDR3 length is 14 residues. CDR1 and CDR2 from the germline V gene are MNHNY and SVGAGI (reference sequence). Trimming shortened V by 2 bases and J by 4 bases, and 11 bases separated the two germline ends. The CDR3 region is CASSYGYRGTEAFF. CDR3 in DNA: TGTGCCAGCAGTTACGGCTATAGGGGCACTGAAGCTTTCTTT.

This chain uses TRBV7-2 with TRBJ2-1, with 7 bases fitting TRBD2. Germline V gene sequence: CDR1 SGHTA, CDR2 FQGNSA. The V and J ends lost 5 bases and 2 bases, in that order; junction bases with no gene match: 6. CDR3 length equals 15 residues. The CDR3 DNA reads TGTGCCAGCAGCCCGGGGACTACCGCCTACAATGAGCAGTTCTTC. This sequence encodes CASSPGTTAYNEQFF.

V is TRBV7-2 and J is TRBJ2-2; 16 bases are shared with TRBD2. The length of the CDR3 is 16 residues. After removal of 5 bases from V and 5 bases from J, the junction contained 2 bases not matched to a gene. Germline assignment: CDR1 SGHTA and CDR2 FQGNSA. CDR3 sequence reads: CASSGGLAGGTGELFF. The CDR3 DNA reads TGTGCCAGCAGCGGGGGACTAGCGGGAGGGACCGGGGAGCTGTTTTTT.

The V and J genes are TRBV18 and TRBJ2-3; maybe TRBD2 (5 bases). The CDR3 covers 14 residues. Germline V gene sequence: CDR1 KGHSH, CDR2 LQKENI. With 0 bases removed from V and 7 bases from J, the gap between germline ends came to 11 bases. The CDR3 nucleotides are TGTGCCAGCTCACCACCGGCTAGCCCATATACGCAGTATTTT. Translation: CASSPPASPYTQYF.

Only one count was recorded for this clone. This chain joins TRBV5-6 and TRBJ2-3; unclear D gene. Per germline, CDR1 SGHDT and CDR2 YYEEEE. CDR3 size: 16 residues. V was pared by 2 bases and J by 0 bases, with 13 bases between. The CDR3 DNA sequence: TGTGCCAGCAGCTTTGGCGCTGGCACTAGCACAGATACGCAGTATTTT. Its translation is CASSFGAGTSTDTQYF.

The J gene is TRBJ2-7, the V gene TRBV27, with D unresolved. The V end was cut by 6 bases, the J end by 2 bases, with 11 bases between. CDR1 MNHEY and CDR2 SMNVEV come from the germline V gene (reference sequence). CDR3 length: 13 residues. CDR3 sequence: CASRPGSAYEQYF. Here the CDR3 DNA reads TGTGCCAGCAGACCTGGATCTGCCTACGAGCAGTACTTC.

V and J are TRBV28 and TRBJ1-1; D call uncertain. The CDR3 length is 11 residues. The germline V gene has CDR1 MDHEN and CDR2 SYDVKM. The V end was cut by 5 bases, the J end by 7 bases, with 8 bases between. The CDR3 sequence is CASSNRIEAFF. The CDR3 DNA reads TGTGCCAGCAGTAACCGCATTGAAGCTTTCTTT.

The genes are TRBV7-9 and TRBJ1-3; TRBD1 agrees at 7 bases. V was pared by 6 bases and J by 3 bases, with 8 bases of the junction left unmatched. The CDR3 length is 15 residues. From germline, CDR1 is SEHNR and CDR2 FQNEAQ (reference sequence). The CDR3 sequence: CASREGAAFGNTIYF. CDR3 in DNA: TGTGCCAGCAGGGAGGGGGCAGCCTTTGGAAACACCATATATTTT.

The rearrangement links TRBV29-1 to TRBJ2-3, with D hard to call. Looked up from germline, CDR1 is SQVTM and CDR2 is ANQGSEA. The CDR3 length is 15 residues. Trimming took off 0 bases at V and 2 bases at J, with 12 bases between the two ends. The CDR3 DNA follows: TGCAGCGTTGAAGATTATGGCAGCGACACAGATACGCAGTATTTT. As protein: CSVEDYGSDTDTQYF.

V is TRBV4-3 and J is TRBJ2-2; 7 positions match TRBD1. Per the germline V gene, CDR1 is LGHNA and CDR2 is YSLEER. V lost 1 base, J lost 5 bases, and 4 bases stayed unmatched. This CDR3 is 15 amino acids long. In nucleotides, the CDR3 is TGCGCCAGCAGCCAAGTGACAGGGAAAACCGGGGAGCTGTTTTTT. Its protein is CASSQVTGKTGELFF.

This clone has only one observation. The rearrangement uses TRBV19 and TRBJ1-5; D remains ambiguous. CDR1 and CDR2 from the germline V gene are LNHDA and SQIVND (reference sequence). Trimming took 3 bases from V and 5 from J, leaving 17 bases between them. CDR3 length: 16 amino acids. The CDR3 region has the DNA TGTGCCAGTAGTATTGGCCTGGACCTTTGGGATCAGCCCCAGCATTTT. Its protein is CASSIGLDLWDQPQHF. Drawing the rest from reference TRBV19 and TRBJ1-5, the complete variable domain is DGGITQSPKYLFRKEGQNVTLSCEQNLNHDAMYWYRQDPGQGLRLIYYSQIVNDFQKGDIAEGYSVSREKKESFPLTVTSAQKNPTAFYLCASSIGLDLWDQPQHFGDGTRLSIL.

V usage is TRBV7-2 and J usage is TRBJ2-1, with 8 bases that match TRBD2. With V trimmed by 1 base and J by 7 bases, 6 bases remained unmatched. Germline V lookup: CDR1 SGHTA, CDR2 FQGNSA. CDR3 size: 15 residues. This CDR3 is CASSLVGGARNEQFF. CDR3 sequence (DNA): TGTGCCAGCAGCTTAGTCGGGGGGGCGAGGAATGAGCAGTTCTTC.

V gene TRBV19 combines with J gene TRBJ2-6, with 10 bases identical to TRBD1. The CDR3 is 17 residues long. The germline V gene encodes CDR1 LNHDA and CDR2 SQIVND (reference sequence). The ends lost 6 bases at V and 3 bases at J; junction bases unmatched: 8. In nucleotides, the CDR3 is TGTGCCAGTAGCCATGGGACAGGGGCGGTTGGGGCCAACGTCCTGACTTTC. Amino acids: CASSHGTGAVGANVLTF. The full variable domain, with the rest looked up from reference TRBV19 and TRBJ2-6, is DGGITQSPKYLFRKEGQNVTLSCEQNLNHDAMYWYRQDPGQGLRLIYYSQIVNDFQKGDIAEGYSVSREKKESFPLTVTSAQKNPTAFYLCASSHGTGAVGANVLTFGAGSRLTVL.

This chain uses TRBV27 with TRBJ2-7; TRBD2 matches 10 bases. V was clipped by 3 bases and J by 2 bases; unmatched bases: 1. The CDR3 is made up of 14 amino acids. Germline V lookup: CDR1 MNHEY, CDR2 SMNVEV (reference sequence). The CDR3 loop is CASSLGLAPYEQYF. DNA for the CDR3: TGTGCCAGCAGTTTGGGACTAGCGCCCTACGAGCAGTACTTC.

This chain uses TRBV11-2 with TRBJ2-7, with 7 bases lining up with TRBD1. The germline V gene has CDR1 SGHAT and CDR2 FQNNGV. J was trimmed by 3 bases and V by 0 bases; bases with no gene match: 2. The CDR3 is 14 residues long. CDR3 loop: CASSLEPGGYEQYF. The CDR3 DNA sequence: TGTGCCAGCAGCTTAGAGCCAGGGGGCTACGAGCAGTACTTC.

The chain joins TRBV15 to TRBJ2-7; 8 bases are a match to TRBD2. The germline V gene has CDR1 LNHNV and CDR2 YYDKDF (reference sequence). There are 15 residues in the CDR3. Germline trimming cut 1 base from V and 6 bases from J; bases unmatched to any gene: 8. CDR3 DNA sequence: TGTGCCACCAGCAGAGGGCGGGGGGAGCTTTCCGAGCAGTACTTC. Its translation: CATSRGRGELSEQYF.

This chain uses TRBV7-2 with TRBJ2-5; a possible D gene is TRBD1 (5 bases). From germline, CDR1 is SGHTA and CDR2 FQGNSA. Trimming cost V 4 bases and J 1 base, with 10 bases left between them. This CDR3 is built from 14 residues. The CDR3: CASSSTVLQETQYF. CDR3 nucleotide sequence: TGTGCCAGCAGCTCGACAGTTCTCCAAGAGACCCAGTACTTC.

The chain has TRBV7-8 and TRBJ1-4; D may be TRBD1 (5 bases). This CDR3 spans 18 amino acids. The V and J ends lost 5 bases and 0 bases respectively, with 19 bases between them. The germline CDR1 and CDR2 sequences are SGHVS and FQNEAQ. The CDR3 spells CASSLSDSPFATNEKLFF. DNA of the CDR3: TGTGCCAGCAGCCTATCAGACAGCCCCTTTGCAACTAATGAAAAACTGTTTTTT.

The genes are TRBV5-6 and TRBJ2-1; the D gene is possibly TRBD2 (6 bases). The germline CDR1 and CDR2 sequences are SGHDT and YYEEEE. This CDR3 is 17 amino acids long. V lost 0 bases to trimming and J lost 2 bases, with 15 bases between them. CDR3 sequence reads: CASSLGGSGITYNEQFF. Here the CDR3 DNA reads TGTGCCAGCAGCTTGGGGGGTAGCGGCATTACCTACAATGAGCAGTTCTTC. The variable domain in full, with the rest retrieved from reference TRBV5-6 and TRBJ2-1, is DAGVTQSPTHLIKTRGQQVTLRCSPKSGHDTVSWYQQALGQGPQFIFQYYEEEERQRGNFPDRFSGHQFPNYSSELNVNALLLGDSALYLCASSLGGSGITYNEQFFGPGTRLTVL.

J is TRBJ2-3 and V is TRBV9; D possibly uses TRBD1 or TRBD2 (6 bases each). The CDR3 spans 14 residues. The V gene lost 2 bases and the J gene lost 7 bases, with 14 bases spanning the gap. The germline CDR1 and CDR2 sequences are SGDLS and YYNGEE. The DNA for the CDR3 is TGTGCCAGCAGCGTTGCGGAGGGGGGCTATACGCAGTATTTT. Its translation is CASSVAEGGYTQYF.